These 25 T cell receptor beta chains originate from one sample sequenced in a study of CD8 T cells in ankylosing spondylitis. TCRdb fed the 5' RACE reads into MiXCR, producing one record per CDR3 protein. The sample holds about 52,000 distinct CDR3 sequences, approximately 7% seen once. The source material was blood, either unsorted or a sorted T cell fraction (not recorded which). Receptors originate from a female donor with ankylosing spondylitis or in good health (not recorded which).

This clonotype has a count of ten or more. The chain employs TRBV18 and TRBJ1-2; TRBD1 aligns across 9 bases. V gave up 8 bases and J gave up 6 bases; unmatched junction bases: 13. The CDR3 covers 15 residues. CDR1 KGHSH and CDR2 LQKENI come from the germline V gene. CDR3: CASPPSTGGADGYTF. In nucleotides, the CDR3 is TGTGCCAGCCCCCCAAGCACAGGGGGCGCGGATGGCTACACCTTC.

This clonotype has at least ten counts. This chain uses TRBV5-1 with TRBJ2-3; 8 bases are shared with TRBD1. The CDR3 consists of 19 residues. Unmatched junction bases numbered 12, after V lost 0 bases and J lost 0 bases. The germline CDR1 and CDR2 sequences are SGHRS and YFSETQ. The CDR3 is CASSLGKDRASLSTDTQYF. CDR3 bases: TGCGCCAGCAGCTTGGGCAAGGACAGGGCCTCCCTTAGCACAGATACGCAGTATTTT.

Only a few counts were recorded for this clonotype. The V gene is TRBV7-8, the J gene TRBJ2-2; D unresolved. Germline CDR1 SGHVS, CDR2 FQNEAQ. V was clipped by 5 bases and J by 7 bases, with 11 bases between them. This CDR3 has 13 amino acids. The CDR3 loop is CASSRITSGELFF. DNA of the CDR3: TGTGCCAGCAGCCGAATCACCAGCGGGGAGCTGTTTTTT.

This clonotype was observed many times. The chain combines TRBV20-1 with TRBJ2-1; D not resolved. The CDR3 runs to 12 residues. Between the trimmed V and J ends, which lost 0 bases and 6 bases, there was a span of 6 bases. From germline, CDR1 is DFQATT and CDR2 SNEGSKA (reference sequence). The CDR3 nucleotides are TGCAGTGCTAGAGAGGCCTTCAATGAGCAGTTCTTC. Protein: CSAREAFNEQFF.

This clonotype was recorded at least ten times. The gene calls are TRBV5-1 and TRBJ2-3; 8 bases match TRBD2. J was trimmed by 0 bases and V by 4 bases; bases with no gene match: 10. This CDR3 has 17 amino acids. Germline-derived CDR1 and CDR2 are SGHRS and YFSETQ. The CDR3 is CASSPPAGGLSTDTQYF. For the CDR3, the DNA is TGCGCCAGCAGCCCGCCTGCGGGGGGACTCAGCACAGATACGCAGTATTTT.

This clonotype was recorded many times. The rearrangement links TRBV5-1 to TRBJ1-1; the D gene is possibly TRBD1 (5 bases). The V gene's germline CDR1 is SGHRS and CDR2 YFSETQ. This CDR3 is built from 15 residues. V was shortened by 0 bases and J by 4 bases, with 13 bases between the two germline ends. In nucleotides, the CDR3 is TGCGCCAGCAGCTTGGCCTCGGCAGGGACCACTGAAGCTTTCTTT. Translated, it gives CASSLASAGTTEAFF.

The genes are TRBV5-1 and TRBJ2-7, with TRBD1 as a possible D gene (6 bases). Germline lookup yields CDR1 SGHRS and CDR2 YFSETQ. The CDR3 is made up of 14 amino acids. V lost 2 bases and J 6 bases, leaving 15 bases between the germline ends. DNA for the CDR3: TGCGCCAGCAGCTTAATGGGGGCCGGCTTCGAGCAGTACTTC. Protein sequence: CASSLMGAGFEQYF.

In this sample, this clonotype turned up many times. This CDR3 reads CASSPRASGNTIYF. The CDR3 DNA sequence: TGTGCCAGCAGTCCAAGGGCATCTGGAAACACCATATATTTT. The chain joins TRBV12-3 or TRBV12-4 to TRBJ1-3; D is unresolved. Trimming shortened V by 5 bases and J by 1 base, and 9 bases separated the two germline ends. This CDR3 comprises 14 residues.

This sequence joins TRBV20-1 and TRBJ1-2, with 9 bases lining up with TRBD1. With 1 base clipped from V and 8 bases from J, the junction kept 20 bases outside the gene matches. The CDR3 consists of 18 residues. CDR1 and CDR2 (germline): DFQATT, SNEGSKA (reference sequence). CDR3 in DNA: TGCAGTGCTAGAGTTTTGGGACAGGGATCCCCTGAGCAGAGAGGCTACACCTTC. Translated: CSARVLGQGSPEQRGYTF.

This clonotype was counted many times. The V call is TRBV14, the J call TRBJ2-3; TRBD2 matches 10 bases. Germline V CDR1 and CDR2: SGHDN, FVKESK. Unmatched junction bases numbered 8, after V lost 1 base and J lost 4 bases. CDR3 length: 17 amino acids. The CDR3 loop reads CASSQGSGTSVPDTQYF. The DNA of the CDR3 is TGTGCCAGCAGCCAAGGTTCCGGGACTAGCGTTCCAGATACGCAGTATTTT.

This clonotype occurred many times. This chain links TRBV5-1 with TRBJ1-3; D gene unclear. V lost 0 bases and J 0 bases, leaving 7 bases between the germline ends. The length of the CDR3 is 15 residues. The germline CDR1 and CDR2 sequences are SGHRS and YFSETQ. The CDR3 sequence is CASSLAGYSGNTIYF. The CDR3 DNA reads as TGCGCCAGCAGCTTGGCCGGGTACTCTGGAAACACCATATATTTT.

There are many counts of this clonotype. This chain's CDR3 is CASSPGQWNEKLFF. CDR3 coding DNA: TGCGCCAGCAGCCCCGGACAGTGGAATGAAAAACTGTTTTTT. The rearrangement links TRBV5-1 to TRBJ1-4; tentative D call: TRBD1 (6 bases). The CDR3 consists of 14 residues. In germline, CDR1 is SGHRS, CDR2 YFSETQ. V shed 4 bases and J shed 5 bases, with 12 bases lying between them.

This clonotype has ten or more counts. The rearrangement joins TRBV5-1 to TRBJ1-5; D is undetermined. V lost 2 bases and J 4 bases, leaving 7 bases between the germline ends. Germline-derived CDR1 and CDR2 are SGHRS and YFSETQ. CDR3 size: 13 residues. CDR3 bases: TGCGCCAGCAGCTTTGGGTATAATCAGCCCCAGCATTTT. It specifies CASSFGYNQPQHF. Full variable domain (missing parts from reference TRBV5-1 and TRBJ1-5): KAGVTQTPRYLIKTRGQQVTLSCSPISGHRSVSWYQQTPGQGLQFLFEYFSETQRNKGNFPGRFSGRQFSNSRSEMNVSTLELGDSALYLCASSFGYNQPQHFGDGTRLSIL.

There are many counts of this clonotype. The genes are TRBV12-3 or TRBV12-4 and TRBJ1-1; no clear D. Trimming took 5 bases from V and 4 from J, leaving 11 bases between them. CDR3 length: 13 residues. The CDR3 nucleotides are TGTGCCAGCAGTCCTAATGCGGTCACTGAAGCTTTCTTT. Encoded protein: CASSPNAVTEAFF.

The CDR3 loop reads CASSPRTGSSKNIQYF. The CDR3 region has the DNA TGTGCCAGCAGCCCGAGGACAGGGTCGTCCAAAAACATTCAGTACTTC. This rearrangement joins TRBV7-9 to TRBJ2-4, with 8 nucleotides matching TRBD1. The J segment lost 2 bases and the V segment lost 5 bases, leaving 8 bases of the junction unmatched. This CDR3 is 16 amino acids long. The V gene's germline CDR1 is SEHNR and CDR2 FQNEAQ (reference sequence).

The sample holds many counts of this clonotype. V usage is TRBV5-1 and J usage is TRBJ1-1, with a tentative D call TRBD1 (5 bases). The germline CDR1 and CDR2 sequences are SGHRS and YFSETQ. The CDR3 extends over 15 amino acids. The V and J ends lost 4 bases and 3 bases respectively, with 16 bases between them. In nucleotides, the CDR3 is TGCGCCAGCAGCGCCCCGGAGGGGTTGGACACTGAAGCTTTCTTT. The encoded protein is CASSAPEGLDTEAFF.

This clonotype was found many times. V is TRBV20-1 and J is TRBJ2-2; no reliable D call. The CDR3 extends over 13 amino acids. Germline V CDR1 and CDR2: DFQATT, SNEGSKA (reference sequence). V was pared by 0 bases and J by 4 bases, with 6 bases between. CDR3: CSARDWATGELFF. Written as DNA, the CDR3 is TGCAGTGCTAGAGATTGGGCCACCGGGGAGCTGTTTTTT.

This clonotype showed up many times. The chain carries TRBV28 and TRBJ2-2; no reliable D call. The germline V gene has CDR1 MDHEN and CDR2 SYDVKM. The CDR3 consists of 15 residues. The V end was cut by 2 bases, the J end by 0 bases, with 7 bases between. CDR3 residues: CASSLPPPNTGELFF. DNA of the CDR3: TGTGCCAGCAGTTTACCCCCGCCGAACACCGGGGAGCTGTTTTTT.

This clonotype showed up many times. J is TRBJ1-2 and V is TRBV20-1; the D gene is possibly TRBD1 (5 bases). Per germline, CDR1 DFQATT and CDR2 SNEGSKA (reference sequence). V lost 3 bases, J lost 2 bases, and 19 bases lay in between. CDR3 size: 16 residues. The CDR3 sequence: CSASPDGGYSNYGYTF. In nucleotides, the CDR3 is TGCAGTGCTAGTCCTGACGGGGGTTACAGCAACTATGGCTACACCTTC.

The chain carries TRBV3-1 and TRBJ2-4; the D gene is possibly TRBD1 (5 bases). Germline CDR1 and CDR2: LGHDT and YNNKEL (reference sequence). The CDR3 consists of 15 residues. V shed 4 bases and J shed 0 bases, with 10 bases lying between them. CDR3 region: CASSLVQGAKNIQYF. In DNA form, the CDR3 reads TGTGCCAGCAGCCTAGTCCAGGGAGCCAAAAACATTCAGTACTTC.

The genes are TRBV7-2 and TRBJ2-3; maybe TRBD2 (6 bases). Between the trimmed V and J ends, which lost 2 bases and 4 bases, there was a span of 10 bases. The CDR3 is 14 amino acids. Germline CDR1 is SGHTA and CDR2 is FQGNSA. The CDR3 sequence is CASSLHGSSDTQYF. CDR3 DNA sequence: TGTGCCAGCAGCTTACACGGGAGTTCAGATACGCAGTATTTT.

In its sample, this clonotype was seen many times. The chain carries TRBV12-3 or TRBV12-4 and TRBJ2-5; 12 bases align to TRBD2. Germline trimming cut 4 bases from V and 5 bases from J; bases unmatched to any gene: 2. The CDR3 totals 14 residues. CDR3 in DNA: TGTGCCAGCAGTTCTAGCGGGGGGGCGGAGACCCAGTACTTC. Protein sequence: CASSSSGGAETQYF.

This clonotype was seen more than once but under ten times. The gene calls are TRBV11-2 and TRBJ1-3, with a tentative D call TRBD1 (6 bases). V lost 1 base to trimming and J lost 4 bases, with 8 bases between them. The CDR3 loop spans 14 amino acids. In germline, CDR1 is SGHAT, CDR2 FQNNGV. CDR3 sequence reads: CASSLGTEGNTIYF. CDR3 nucleotides: TGTGCCAGCAGCTTAGGGACAGAAGGAAACACCATATATTTT.

This clonotype was counted many times. V gene TRBV20-1 combines with J gene TRBJ1-2; D ambiguous. Trimming shortened V by 6 bases and J by 2 bases, and 13 bases separated the two germline ends. The CDR3 totals 13 residues. The germline V gene encodes CDR1 DFQATT and CDR2 SNEGSKA (reference sequence). The CDR3 spells CSAIWDSNYGYTF. The CDR3 bases are TGCAGTGCGATTTGGGATTCCAACTATGGCTACACCTTC.

The gene calls are TRBV15 and TRBJ1-1; D unclear. The V end lost 6 bases, the J end lost 8 bases, and 16 bases lay between the germline ends. Germline values: CDR1 LNHNV, CDR2 YYDKDF (reference sequence). This CDR3 is built from 13 residues. CDR3 nucleotides: TGTGCCACCAGTCGGCCAGCGACCCCGGAAGCTTTCTTT. Translated, it gives CATSRPATPEAFF.